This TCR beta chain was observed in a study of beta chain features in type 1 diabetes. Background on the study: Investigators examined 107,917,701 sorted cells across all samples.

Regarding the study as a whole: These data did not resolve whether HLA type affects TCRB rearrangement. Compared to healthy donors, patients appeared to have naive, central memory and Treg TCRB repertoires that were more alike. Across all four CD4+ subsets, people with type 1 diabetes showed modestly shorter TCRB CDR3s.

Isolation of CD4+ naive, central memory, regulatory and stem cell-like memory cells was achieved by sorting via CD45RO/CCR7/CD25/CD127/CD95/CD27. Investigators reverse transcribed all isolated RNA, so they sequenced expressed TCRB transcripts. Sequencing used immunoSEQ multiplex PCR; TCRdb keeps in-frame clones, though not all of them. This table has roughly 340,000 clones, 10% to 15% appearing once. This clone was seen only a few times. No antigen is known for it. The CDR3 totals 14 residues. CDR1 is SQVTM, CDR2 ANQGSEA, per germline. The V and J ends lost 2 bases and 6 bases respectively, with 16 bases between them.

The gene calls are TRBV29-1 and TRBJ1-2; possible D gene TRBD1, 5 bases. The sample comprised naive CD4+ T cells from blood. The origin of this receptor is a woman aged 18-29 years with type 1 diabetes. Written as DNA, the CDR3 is TGCAGCGTTGAATCGGGACTACAAAGGCATGGCTACACCTTC. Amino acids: CSVESGLQRHGYTF.